This T cell receptor beta chain was identified during a study of T cells after yellow fever vaccination. Study-level information: The authors prepared low-cell-number fractions using SMART-Seq v4 Ultra Low Input.

The V and J ends lost 5 bases and 4 bases respectively, with 9 bases between them. Germline V gives CDR1 SGHTA, CDR2 FQGNSA. The CDR3 has 12 residues. This clonotype was picked up many times. The antigen remains undetermined. Study-wide results and caveats: When the response was secondary, it was weaker but reached its peak faster, day 5 versus 15. Just a small share of clonotypes turned up in the CD4 compartment as well as the CD8 compartment.

TCR cDNA, made by 5'RACE template switching, carried an added universal primer site and UMIs. TCRdb re-called the 5' RACE reads with MiXCR, one entry per CDR3 protein. The data hold under 150,000 distinct CDR3 sequences, with roughly 8% observed a single time. This sequence originates from a man younger than 45 who received the YFV17D yellow fever vaccine. The chain has TRBV7-2 and TRBJ2-7; D call uncertain. This specimen was CD4+ T cells sorted from PBMCs, taken 5 days after the yellow fever booster vaccination. The CDR3 nucleotides are TGTGCCAGCAGCGTAACCTGGTACGAGCAGTACTTC. As protein: CASSVTWYEQYF.